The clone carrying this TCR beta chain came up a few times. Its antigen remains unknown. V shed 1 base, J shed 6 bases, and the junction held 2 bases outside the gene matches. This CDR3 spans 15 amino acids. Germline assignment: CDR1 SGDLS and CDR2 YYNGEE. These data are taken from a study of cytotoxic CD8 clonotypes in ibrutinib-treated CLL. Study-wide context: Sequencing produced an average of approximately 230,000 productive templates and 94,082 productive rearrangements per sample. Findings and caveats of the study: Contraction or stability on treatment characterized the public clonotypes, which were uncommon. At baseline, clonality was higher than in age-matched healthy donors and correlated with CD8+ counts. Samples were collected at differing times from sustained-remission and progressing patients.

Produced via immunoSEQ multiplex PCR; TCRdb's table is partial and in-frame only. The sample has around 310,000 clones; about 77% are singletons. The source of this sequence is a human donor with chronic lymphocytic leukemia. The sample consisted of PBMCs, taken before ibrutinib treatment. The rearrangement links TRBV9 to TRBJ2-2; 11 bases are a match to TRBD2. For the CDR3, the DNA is TGTGCCAGCAGCGTAACTAGCGGGAGATCCGGGGAGCTGTTTTTT. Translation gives CASSVTSGRSGELFF. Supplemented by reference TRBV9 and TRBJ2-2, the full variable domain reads DSGVTQTPKHLITATGQRVTLRCSPRSGDLSVYWYQQSLDQGLQFLIQYYNGEERAKGNILERFSAQQFPDLHSELNLSSLELGDSALYFCASSVTSGRSGELFFGEGSRLTVL.